The rows below give T cell receptor beta chains drawn from one sample of a study of blood T cell repertoires in COVID-19. Data came from immunoSEQ multiplex PCR; TCRdb stores just in-frame clones and leaves some out. The table includes about 270,000 clones, around nine tenths detected once. Sample: peripheral blood. These receptors came from a man in his forties or fifties who had recovered from COVID-19. Each CDR3 is given with its conserved first and last residue. D genes are given only for firm matches. Size is omitted from some rows. Given values are once, few, many or a class for expanded clones.

J gene: TRBJ2-2; V gene: TRBV12-3/TRBV12-4; clone size: NA; D gene: NA; CDR3 DNA: TGTGCCAGCAGTTCACATTATTTCGGGGAGCTGTTTTTT; CDR3 protein: CASSSHYFGELFF
J gene: TRBJ2-3; V gene: TRBV6-5; clone size: NA; D gene: TRBD1; CDR3 DNA: TGTGCCACGGGACAGGGGACAGATACGCAGTATTTT; CDR3 protein: CATGQGTDTQYF
J gene: TRBJ1-1; V gene: TRBV5-1; clone size: once; D gene: TRBD1; CDR3 DNA: TGCGCCAGCAGCTTGAGGGGGCGTGAGGGCACTGAAGCTTTCTTT; CDR3 protein: CASSLRGREGTEAFF
J gene: TRBJ2-5; V gene: TRBV10-3; clone size: once; D gene: NA; CDR3 DNA: TGTGCCATCGGACGCGAGGGGGTTTCCAGGGAGACCCAGTACTTC; CDR3 protein: CAIGREGVSRETQYF
J gene: TRBJ2-3; V gene: TRBV7-9; clone size: NA; D gene: NA; CDR3 DNA: TGTGCCAGCAGCTTTCTTGCGGGGCACACAGATACGCAGTATTTT; CDR3 protein: CASSFLAGHTDTQYF
J gene: TRBJ2-1; V gene: TRBV7-9; clone size: NA; D gene: TRBD2; CDR3 DNA: TGTGCCAGCAGCTTAGCGGGTAGCGGGGGGGCCTATGAGCAGTTCTTC; CDR3 protein: CASSLAGSGGAYEQFF
J gene: TRBJ2-3; V gene: TRBV7-3; clone size: NA; D gene: TRBD2; CDR3 DNA: TGTGCCAGCAGTCCACTAGCGGGAGGGCCAGGGGATACGCAGTATTTT; CDR3 protein: CASSPLAGGPGDTQYF
J gene: TRBJ2-2; V gene: TRBV7-7; clone size: NA; D gene: NA; CDR3 DNA: TGTGCCAGCAGGACTAGTACCGGGGAGCTGTTTTTT; CDR3 protein: CASRTSTGELFF
J gene: TRBJ2-7; V gene: TRBV11-2; clone size: few; D gene: TRBD1; CDR3 DNA: TGTGCCAGCAGCTCAGGGGGCTTTGGGACAGGGGGTTCTCACGAGCAGTACTTC; CDR3 protein: CASSSGGFGTGGSHEQYF
J gene: TRBJ2-7; V gene: TRBV12-3/TRBV12-4; clone size: NA; D gene: NA; CDR3 DNA: TGTGCCAGCTCCCCTAGCGTCCCCTACGAGCAGTACTTC; CDR3 protein: CASSPSVPYEQYF
J gene: TRBJ2-7; V gene: TRBV7-2; clone size: NA; D gene: TRBD1; CDR3 DNA: TGTGCCAGCAGCCGCGTGACAGGGGGCTACGAGCAGTACTTC; CDR3 protein: CASSRVTGGYEQYF
J gene: TRBJ1-2; V gene: TRBV29-1; clone size: once; D gene: NA; CDR3 DNA: TGCAGCGTGGGGGGGCGATGGGGTAACTATGGCTACACCTTC; CDR3 protein: CSVGGRWGNYGYTF
J gene: TRBJ2-1; V gene: TRBV6-2/TRBV6-3; clone size: NA; D gene: TRBD2; CDR3 DNA: TGTGCCAGCAGTTACCGATCGGGGGGGTACGGGAATGAGCAGTTCTTC; CDR3 protein: CASSYRSGGYGNEQFF
J gene: TRBJ2-3; V gene: TRBV6-4; clone size: NA; D gene: TRBD2; CDR3 DNA: TGTGCCAGCAGTGAGACTAGCGGGGGGGCCGGAGATACGCAGTATTTT; CDR3 protein: CASSETSGGAGDTQYF
J gene: TRBJ1-2; V gene: TRBV28; clone size: NA; D gene: TRBD1; CDR3 DNA: TGTGCCAGCAGTTTTCCTGGTGACCAACACAGGGGGGGTGACTATGGCTACACCTTC; CDR3 protein: CASSFPGDQHRGGDYGYTF
J gene: TRBJ2-7; V gene: TRBV3-1/TRBV3-2; clone size: NA; D gene: NA; CDR3 DNA: TGTGCCAGCAGCCAAGAAGGGGGCTCGGAGGGAGACGAGCAGTACTTC; CDR3 protein: CASSQEGGSEGDEQYF
J gene: TRBJ2-7; V gene: TRBV2; clone size: few; D gene: TRBD1; CDR3 DNA: TGTGCCGGTTCGACAGGGGACGAGCAGTACTTC; CDR3 protein: CAGSTGDEQYF
J gene: TRBJ2-1; V gene: TRBV28; clone size: NA; D gene: NA; CDR3 DNA: TGTGCCAGCCAAAGCCCCGCCAGGGAGCAGTTCTTC; CDR3 protein: CASQSPAREQFF
J gene: TRBJ2-7; V gene: TRBV13; clone size: NA; D gene: TRBD2; CDR3 DNA: TGTGCCAGCAGCTCCCGACGGACTAGTTTCCGCGAGCAGTACTTC; CDR3 protein: CASSSRRTSFREQYF
J gene: TRBJ2-3; V gene: TRBV1; clone size: NA; D gene: NA; CDR3 DNA: TGCACCAGCAGCCAAAAATTGAGCTGCCGGGATCGCACAGATACGCAGTATTTT; CDR3 protein: CTSSQKLSCRDRTDTQYF
J gene: TRBJ1-5; V gene: TRBV18; clone size: once; D gene: NA; CDR3 DNA: TGTGCCAGCTCACCTACCAGGGGCGGCAATCAGCCCCAGCATTTT; CDR3 protein: CASSPTRGGNQPQHF
J gene: TRBJ1-3; V gene: TRBV6-5; clone size: NA; D gene: NA; CDR3 DNA: TGTGCCAGCAGTCCATACAGGGATGGAAACACCATATATTTT; CDR3 protein: CASSPYRDGNTIYF
J gene: TRBJ1-1; V gene: TRBV19; clone size: NA; D gene: NA; CDR3 DNA: TGTGCCAGTAGTCCCGGACAGAACACTGAAGCTTTCTTT; CDR3 protein: CASSPGQNTEAFF
J gene: TRBJ2-1; V gene: TRBV6-6; clone size: NA; D gene: TRBD1; CDR3 DNA: TGTGCCAGCGGCCGGACAGGGGGGAATGAGCAGTTCTTC; CDR3 protein: CASGRTGGNEQFF
J gene: TRBJ2-7; V gene: TRBV6-2/TRBV6-3; clone size: NA; D gene: NA; CDR3 DNA: TGTGCCAGCAGTGTGCGGGACGCCTACGAGCAGTACTTC; CDR3 protein: CASSVRDAYEQYF
J gene: TRBJ1-2; V gene: TRBV30; clone size: NA; D gene: NA; CDR3 DNA: TGTGCCTGGAGTGTATCTCCGGAGGTTGGCTACACCTTC; CDR3 protein: CAWSVSPEVGYTF
J gene: TRBJ2-4; V gene: TRBV29-1; clone size: NA; D gene: TRBD2; CDR3 DNA: TGCAGCGTTGAAAGGACTAGCGGTGGCATTCAGTACTTC; CDR3 protein: CSVERTSGGIQYF
J gene: TRBJ2-7; V gene: TRBV14; clone size: NA; D gene: TRBD1; CDR3 DNA: TGTGCCAGCAGCCAAGACAGGGGGAATCAGTACTTC; CDR3 protein: CASSQDRGNQYF
J gene: TRBJ2-3; V gene: TRBV4-3; clone size: NA; D gene: TRBD2; CDR3 DNA: TGCGCCAGCAGCCATCTAGCGGGGGGCCACACAGATACGCAGTATTTT; CDR3 protein: CASSHLAGGHTDTQYF
J gene: TRBJ2-7; V gene: TRBV13; clone size: NA; D gene: NA; CDR3 DNA: TGTGCCAGCAGCGTTCGCGGGGTATCCTACGAGCAGTACTTC; CDR3 protein: CASSVRGVSYEQYF
J gene: TRBJ1-6; V gene: TRBV9; clone size: NA; D gene: NA; CDR3 DNA: TGTGCCAGCAGCGTTTCCGGGGGGAATTCACCCCTCCACTTT; CDR3 protein: CASSVSGGNSPLHF
J gene: TRBJ1-1; V gene: TRBV7-6; clone size: NA; D gene: TRBD1; CDR3 DNA: TGTGCCAGCAGCTCAAGGGGTGGCAGGGGGTACGCTGAAGCTTTCTTT; CDR3 protein: CASSSRGGRGYAEAFF
J gene: TRBJ2-7; V gene: TRBV6-1; clone size: NA; D gene: NA; CDR3 DNA: TGTGCCAGCAGTGAAGCCGGTGGGGCTCAGACCTACGAGCAGTACTTC; CDR3 protein: CASSEAGGAQTYEQYF
J gene: TRBJ2-5; V gene: TRBV5-1; clone size: NA; D gene: NA; CDR3 DNA: TGCGCCAGCAGCCCCTCTATCCGAGTAACTCAAGAGACCCAGTACTTC; CDR3 protein: CASSPSIRVTQETQYF
J gene: TRBJ1-4; V gene: TRBV15; clone size: NA; D gene: NA; CDR3 DNA: TGTGCCACCAGCAGAGAGGTAGCAACTAATGAAAAACTGTTTTTT; CDR3 protein: CATSREVATNEKLFF
J gene: TRBJ2-3; V gene: TRBV5-1; clone size: once; D gene: NA; CDR3 DNA: TGCGCCAGCAGACCTGGACAGATCACAGATACGCAGTATTTT; CDR3 protein: CASRPGQITDTQYF
J gene: TRBJ1-6; V gene: TRBV4-2; clone size: once; D gene: NA; CDR3 DNA: TGTGCCAGCAGCCTAGGCAGCAGGTACTTCGCGAGCTCCTATAATTCACCCCTCCACTTT; CDR3 protein: CASSLGSRYFASSYNSPLHF
J gene: TRBJ1-4; V gene: TRBV29-1; clone size: NA; D gene: TRBD1; CDR3 DNA: TGCAGCGTTTTTTACAGGGGGCTCGACGAAAAACTGTTTTTT; CDR3 protein: CSVFYRGLDEKLFF
J gene: TRBJ2-7; V gene: TRBV30; clone size: once; D gene: NA; CDR3 DNA: TGTGCCTGGAGTCCCGGGACAACGGGCTACGAGCAGTACTTC; CDR3 protein: CAWSPGTTGYEQYF
J gene: TRBJ1-6; V gene: TRBV4-3; clone size: NA; D gene: NA; CDR3 DNA: TGCGCCAGCAGCCAAGAGGCGGGGTCTCGGACCTCACCCCTCCACTTT; CDR3 protein: CASSQEAGSRTSPLHF
J gene: TRBJ2-2; V gene: TRBV18; clone size: once; D gene: TRBD1; CDR3 DNA: TGTGCCAGCTCTCGGGACAGCCCGAACACCGGGGAGCTGTTTTTT; CDR3 protein: CASSRDSPNTGELFF
J gene: TRBJ1-2; V gene: TRBV7-2; clone size: few; D gene: NA; CDR3 DNA: TGTGCCAGCAGCCATACAGGGTCTTGGGGCTACACCTTC; CDR3 protein: CASSHTGSWGYTF
J gene: TRBJ1-2; V gene: TRBV6-5; clone size: NA; D gene: NA; CDR3 DNA: TGTGCCAGCGCGCGAGGAGGGAATGGCTACACCTTC; CDR3 protein: CASARGGNGYTF
J gene: TRBJ1-1; V gene: TRBV25-1; clone size: once; D gene: NA; CDR3 DNA: TGTGCCAGCAGTATAGGAGGGTACACTGAAGCTTTCTTT; CDR3 protein: CASSIGGYTEAFF
J gene: TRBJ2-1; V gene: TRBV28; clone size: few; D gene: TRBD2; CDR3 DNA: TGTGCCAGCAGTTTGACTAGCGGGTACAATGAGCAGTTCTTC; CDR3 protein: CASSLTSGYNEQFF
J gene: TRBJ2-3; V gene: TRBV2; clone size: NA; D gene: NA; CDR3 DNA: TGTGCCAGCAGTGAGACTCCCCTCACAACGCAGTATTTT; CDR3 protein: CASSETPLTTQYF
J gene: TRBJ2-3; V gene: TRBV3-1/TRBV3-2; clone size: few; D gene: NA; CDR3 DNA: TGTGCCAGCAGCCAAGAGGGGGCCCTCCCAGATACGCAGTATTTT; CDR3 protein: CASSQEGALPDTQYF
J gene: TRBJ2-1; V gene: TRBV7-2; clone size: NA; D gene: NA; CDR3 DNA: TGTGCCAGCAGCTTAAGGGCGGGTGGGGATGAGCAGTTCTTC; CDR3 protein: CASSLRAGGDEQFF
J gene: TRBJ1-2; V gene: TRBV12-3/TRBV12-4; clone size: once; D gene: NA; CDR3 DNA: TGTGCCAGCAGGGGTCAGGCTAACTATGGCTACACCTTC; CDR3 protein: CASRGQANYGYTF
J gene: TRBJ1-2; V gene: TRBV29-1; clone size: NA; D gene: NA; CDR3 DNA: TGCAGCGTGGTCGACAGGCAACTCTATGGCTACACCTTC; CDR3 protein: CSVVDRQLYGYTF
J gene: TRBJ1-6; V gene: TRBV19; clone size: NA; D gene: NA; CDR3 DNA: TGTGCCACCGCTCGGCAGGGAGGACGTAATTCACCCCTCCACTTT; CDR3 protein: CATARQGGRNSPLHF
J gene: TRBJ1-1; V gene: TRBV5-6; clone size: NA; D gene: NA; CDR3 DNA: TGTGCCAGCAGCTTCGGACAGAACACTGAAGCTTTCTTT; CDR3 protein: CASSFGQNTEAFF
J gene: TRBJ1-6; V gene: TRBV19; clone size: NA; D gene: TRBD1; CDR3 DNA: TGTGCCAGTAGTGCGCGGGACAGGGGCGCTAATAATTCACCCCTCCACTTT; CDR3 protein: CASSARDRGANNSPLHF
J gene: TRBJ2-5; V gene: TRBV7-8; clone size: NA; D gene: TRBD1; CDR3 DNA: TGTGCCAGCAGCTTAGCGGCCGGGACAGGGTCCGAGACCCAGTACTTC; CDR3 protein: CASSLAAGTGSETQYF
J gene: TRBJ1-2; V gene: TRBV18; clone size: NA; D gene: NA; CDR3 DNA: TGTGCCAGCTCACCAAAGGGGAAAGGACCGACTAACTATGGCTACACCTTC; CDR3 protein: CASSPKGKGPTNYGYTF